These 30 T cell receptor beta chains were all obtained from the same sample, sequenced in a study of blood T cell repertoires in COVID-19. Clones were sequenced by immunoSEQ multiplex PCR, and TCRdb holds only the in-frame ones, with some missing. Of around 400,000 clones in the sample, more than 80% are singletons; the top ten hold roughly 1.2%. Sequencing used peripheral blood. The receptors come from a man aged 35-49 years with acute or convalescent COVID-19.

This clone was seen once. In DNA, the CDR3 is TGTGCCAGCAGCTTGTCCGGGACAGGAACCATATCGTTATATGGCTACACCTTC. It encodes CASSLSGTGTISLYGYTF. The chain employs TRBV7-9 and TRBJ1-2; 8 bases agree with TRBD1. The CDR3 is 18 residues long. Per the germline V gene, CDR1 is SEHNR and CDR2 is FQNEAQ (reference sequence). Trimming removed 3 bases from V and 5 bases from J; junction bases left unmatched: 17.

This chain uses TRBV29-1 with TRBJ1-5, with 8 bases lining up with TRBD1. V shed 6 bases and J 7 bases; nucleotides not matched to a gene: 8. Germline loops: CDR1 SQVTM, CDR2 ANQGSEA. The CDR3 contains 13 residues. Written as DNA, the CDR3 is TGCAGCGTGGGGGACAGGTCGGACCAGCCCCAGCATTTT. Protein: CSVGDRSDQPQHF.

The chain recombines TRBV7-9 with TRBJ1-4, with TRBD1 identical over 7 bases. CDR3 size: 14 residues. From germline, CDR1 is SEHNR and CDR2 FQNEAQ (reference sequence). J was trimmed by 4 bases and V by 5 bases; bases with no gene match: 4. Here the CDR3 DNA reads TGTGCCAGCAGCCAGGACAGGAATAATGAAAAACTGTTTTTT. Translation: CASSQDRNNEKLFF.

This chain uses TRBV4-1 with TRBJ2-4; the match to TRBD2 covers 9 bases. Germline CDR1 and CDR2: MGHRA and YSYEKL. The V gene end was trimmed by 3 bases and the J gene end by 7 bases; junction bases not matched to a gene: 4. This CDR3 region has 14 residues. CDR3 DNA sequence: TGCGCCAGCAGCCAGGGCGGGAGGGGTAACATTCAGTACTTC. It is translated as CASSQGGRGNIQYF.

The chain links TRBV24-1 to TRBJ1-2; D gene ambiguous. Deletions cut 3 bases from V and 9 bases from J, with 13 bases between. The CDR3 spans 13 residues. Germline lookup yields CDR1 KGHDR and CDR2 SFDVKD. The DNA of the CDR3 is TGTGCCACCAGTGATGAGGCATTTGATCGCTACACCTTC. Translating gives CATSDEAFDRYTF.

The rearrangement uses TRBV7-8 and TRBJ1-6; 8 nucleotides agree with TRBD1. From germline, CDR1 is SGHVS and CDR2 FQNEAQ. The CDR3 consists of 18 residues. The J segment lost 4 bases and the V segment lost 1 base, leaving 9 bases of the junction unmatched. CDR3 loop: CASSLVGRGLRYNSPLHF. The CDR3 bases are TGTGCCAGCAGCTTAGTTGGCAGGGGGCTGAGGTATAATTCACCCCTCCACTTT.

Written as DNA, the CDR3 is TGTGCCAGCAGTTCCTACCGACTAGCGGGGGAGGCTATCGCGAACACCGGGGAGCTGTTTTTT. This gives the protein CASSSYRLAGEAIANTGELFF. The chain recombines TRBV6-2 or TRBV6-3 with TRBJ2-2; 12 bases are shared with TRBD2. CDR3 length: 21 residues. CDR1 is MNHEY, CDR2 SVGEGT, per germline. J lost 0 bases, V lost 4 bases, and 15 bases had no gene match.

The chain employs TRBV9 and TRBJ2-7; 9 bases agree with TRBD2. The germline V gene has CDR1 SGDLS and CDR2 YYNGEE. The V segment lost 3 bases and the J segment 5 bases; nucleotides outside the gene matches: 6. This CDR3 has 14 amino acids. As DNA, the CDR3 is TGTGCCAGCAGCGCGGGGACTAGCCCCGACGAGCAGTACTTC. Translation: CASSAGTSPDEQYF.

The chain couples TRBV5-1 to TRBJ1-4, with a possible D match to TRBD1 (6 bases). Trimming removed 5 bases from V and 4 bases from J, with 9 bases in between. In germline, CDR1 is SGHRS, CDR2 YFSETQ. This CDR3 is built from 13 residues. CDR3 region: CASRMDSNEKLFF. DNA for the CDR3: TGCGCCAGCAGGATGGACAGTAATGAAAAACTGTTTTTT.

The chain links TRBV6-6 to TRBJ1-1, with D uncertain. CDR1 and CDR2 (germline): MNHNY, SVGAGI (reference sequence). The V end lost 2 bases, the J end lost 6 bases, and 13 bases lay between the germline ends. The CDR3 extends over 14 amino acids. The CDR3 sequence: CASSYDNTRSEAFF. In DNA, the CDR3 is TGTGCCAGCAGTTACGACAATACCCGCTCTGAAGCTTTCTTT.

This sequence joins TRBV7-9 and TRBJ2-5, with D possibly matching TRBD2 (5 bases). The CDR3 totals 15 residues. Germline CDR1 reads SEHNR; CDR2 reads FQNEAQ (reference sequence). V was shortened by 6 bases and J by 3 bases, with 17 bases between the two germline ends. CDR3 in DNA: TGTGCCAGCAGTTCCTTCCGGGGTCACGAAGAGACCCAGTACTTC. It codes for CASSSFRGHEETQYF.

The CDR3 reads CASGGQGKAEAFF. CDR3 nucleotides: TGCGCCAGCGGGGGACAGGGAAAGGCTGAAGCTTTCTTT. The chain has TRBV10-2 and TRBJ1-1; 9 nucleotides agree with TRBD1. CDR1 and CDR2 from the germline V gene are WSHSY and SAAADI. This CDR3 is built from 13 residues. J gave up 6 bases and V 8 bases, and 7 bases lay outside the gene matches.

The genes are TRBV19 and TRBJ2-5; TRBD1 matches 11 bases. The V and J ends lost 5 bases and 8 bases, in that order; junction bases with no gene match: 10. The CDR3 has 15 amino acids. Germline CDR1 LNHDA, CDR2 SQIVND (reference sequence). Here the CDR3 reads CASSLGTGGGGTQYF. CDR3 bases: TGTGCCAGTAGTCTCGGGACAGGGGGAGGGGGAACCCAGTACTTC.

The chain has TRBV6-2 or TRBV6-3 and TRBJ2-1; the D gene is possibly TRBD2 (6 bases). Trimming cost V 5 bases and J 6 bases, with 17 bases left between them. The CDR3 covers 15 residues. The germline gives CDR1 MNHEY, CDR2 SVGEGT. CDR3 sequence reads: CASSRPGLLGNEQFF. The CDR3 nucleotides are TGTGCCAGCAGTAGGCCGGGACTTTTGGGCAATGAGCAGTTCTTC.

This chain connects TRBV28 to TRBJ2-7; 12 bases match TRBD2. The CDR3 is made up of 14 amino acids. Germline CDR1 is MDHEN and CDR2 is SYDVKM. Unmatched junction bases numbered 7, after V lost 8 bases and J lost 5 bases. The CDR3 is CASLGTSGSHEQYF. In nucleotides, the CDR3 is TGTGCCAGCTTAGGGACTAGCGGGTCACACGAGCAGTACTTC.

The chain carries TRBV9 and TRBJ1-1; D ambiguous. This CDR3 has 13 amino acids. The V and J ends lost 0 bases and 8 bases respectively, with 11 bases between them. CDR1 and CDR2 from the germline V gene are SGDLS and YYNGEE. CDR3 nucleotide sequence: TGTGCCAGCAGCGTAGCTCATTACGGGGAAGCTTTCTTT. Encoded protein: CASSVAHYGEAFF.

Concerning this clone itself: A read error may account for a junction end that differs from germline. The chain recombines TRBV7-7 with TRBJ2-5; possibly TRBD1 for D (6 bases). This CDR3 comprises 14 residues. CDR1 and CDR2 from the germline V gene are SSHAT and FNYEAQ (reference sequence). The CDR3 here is CASSPQTGQETQYF. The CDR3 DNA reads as TGTGCTAGCAGCCCACAAACAGGGCAAGAGACCCAGTACTTC.

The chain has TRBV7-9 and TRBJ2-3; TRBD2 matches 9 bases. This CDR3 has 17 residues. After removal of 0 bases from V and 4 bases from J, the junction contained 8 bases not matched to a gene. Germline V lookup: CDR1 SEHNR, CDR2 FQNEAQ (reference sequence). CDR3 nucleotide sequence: TGTGCCAGCAGCTTAGCGCGGGGGGGCCTTCCTGCAGATACGCAGTATTTT. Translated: CASSLARGGLPADTQYF.

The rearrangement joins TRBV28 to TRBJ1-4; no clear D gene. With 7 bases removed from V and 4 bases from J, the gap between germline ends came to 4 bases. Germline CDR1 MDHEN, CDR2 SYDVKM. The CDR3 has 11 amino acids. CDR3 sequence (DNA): TGTGCCAGCAATAGTAATGAAAAACTGTTTTTT. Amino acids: CASNSNEKLFF.

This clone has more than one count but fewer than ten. The CDR3 nucleotides are TGTGCCAGCAGATCAAATAGCAATCAGCCCCAGCATTTT. Protein: CASRSNSNQPQHF. V is TRBV6-5 and J is TRBJ1-5, with D unclear. The CDR3 is 13 amino acids. The V end lost 6 bases, the J end lost 0 bases, and 6 bases lay between the germline ends. Germline CDR1 and CDR2: MNHEY and SVGAGI.

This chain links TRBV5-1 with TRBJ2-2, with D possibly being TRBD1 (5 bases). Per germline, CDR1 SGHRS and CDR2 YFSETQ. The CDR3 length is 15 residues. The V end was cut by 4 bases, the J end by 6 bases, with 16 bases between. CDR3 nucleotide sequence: TGCGCCAGCAGCATCTACGACAGCACGTCCGGGGAGCTGTTTTTT. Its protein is CASSIYDSTSGELFF.

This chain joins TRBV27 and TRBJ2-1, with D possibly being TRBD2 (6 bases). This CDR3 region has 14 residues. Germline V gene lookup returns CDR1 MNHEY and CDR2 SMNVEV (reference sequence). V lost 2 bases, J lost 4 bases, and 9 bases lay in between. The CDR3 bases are TGTGCCAGCAGTTTAGCGGGGCCATACAATGAGCAGTTCTTC. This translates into CASSLAGPYNEQFF.

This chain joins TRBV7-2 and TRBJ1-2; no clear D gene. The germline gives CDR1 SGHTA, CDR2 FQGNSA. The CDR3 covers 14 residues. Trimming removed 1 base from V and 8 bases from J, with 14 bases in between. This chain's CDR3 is CASSLGRVGSGYTF. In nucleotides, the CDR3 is TGTGCCAGCAGCTTAGGTAGGGTGGGGAGCGGCTACACCTTC.

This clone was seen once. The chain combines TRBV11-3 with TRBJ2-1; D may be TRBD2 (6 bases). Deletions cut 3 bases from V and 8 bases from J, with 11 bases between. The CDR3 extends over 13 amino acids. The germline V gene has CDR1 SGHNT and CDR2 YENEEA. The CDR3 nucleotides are TGTGCCAGCAGCTTCCGGGAGTGGGATGAGCAGTTCTTC. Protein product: CASSFREWDEQFF.

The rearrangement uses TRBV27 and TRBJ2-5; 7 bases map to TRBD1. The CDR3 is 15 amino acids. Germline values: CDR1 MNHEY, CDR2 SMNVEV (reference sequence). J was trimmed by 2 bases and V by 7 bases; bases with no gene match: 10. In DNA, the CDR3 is TGTGCCAGCACTCGCCGGGACAGAAAACAAGAGACCCAGTACTTC. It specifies CASTRRDRKQETQYF.

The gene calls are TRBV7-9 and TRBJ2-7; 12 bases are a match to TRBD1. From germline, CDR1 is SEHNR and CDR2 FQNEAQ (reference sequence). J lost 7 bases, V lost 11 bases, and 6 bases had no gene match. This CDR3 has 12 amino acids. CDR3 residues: CAGGQGAEEQYF. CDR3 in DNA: TGTGCCGGGGGACAGGGGGCCGAAGAGCAGTACTTC.

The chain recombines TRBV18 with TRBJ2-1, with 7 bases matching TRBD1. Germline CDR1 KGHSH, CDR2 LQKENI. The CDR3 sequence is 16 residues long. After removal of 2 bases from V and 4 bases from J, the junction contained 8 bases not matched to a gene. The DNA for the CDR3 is TGTGCCAGCTCACCAAATAGGGGACAGCTGTACAATGAGCAGTTCTTC. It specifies CASSPNRGQLYNEQFF.

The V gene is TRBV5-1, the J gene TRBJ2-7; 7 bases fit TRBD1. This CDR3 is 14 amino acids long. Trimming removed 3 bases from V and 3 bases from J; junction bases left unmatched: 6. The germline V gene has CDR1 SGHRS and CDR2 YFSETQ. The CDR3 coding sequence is TGCGCCAGCAGCTACAGGACAGGATTCTACGAGCAGTACTTC. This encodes CASSYRTGFYEQYF.

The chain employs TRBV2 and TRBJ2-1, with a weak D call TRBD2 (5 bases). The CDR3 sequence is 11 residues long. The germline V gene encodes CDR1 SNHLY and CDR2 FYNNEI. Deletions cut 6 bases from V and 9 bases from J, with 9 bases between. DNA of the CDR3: TGTGCCAGCAGCGACGAGGGTGAGCAGTTCTTC. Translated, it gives CASSDEGEQFF.

The DNA of the CDR3 is TGTGCCAGCAGCCGAGGAGGGATTAACACTGAAGCTTTCTTT. Encoded protein: CASSRGGINTEAFF. The V gene is TRBV3-1 (or the pseudogene TRBV3-2), the J gene TRBJ1-1; D unresolved. V was pared by 4 bases and J by 2 bases, with 11 bases between. CDR1 LGHDT and CDR2 YNNKEL come from the germline V gene (reference sequence). This CDR3 comprises 14 residues.